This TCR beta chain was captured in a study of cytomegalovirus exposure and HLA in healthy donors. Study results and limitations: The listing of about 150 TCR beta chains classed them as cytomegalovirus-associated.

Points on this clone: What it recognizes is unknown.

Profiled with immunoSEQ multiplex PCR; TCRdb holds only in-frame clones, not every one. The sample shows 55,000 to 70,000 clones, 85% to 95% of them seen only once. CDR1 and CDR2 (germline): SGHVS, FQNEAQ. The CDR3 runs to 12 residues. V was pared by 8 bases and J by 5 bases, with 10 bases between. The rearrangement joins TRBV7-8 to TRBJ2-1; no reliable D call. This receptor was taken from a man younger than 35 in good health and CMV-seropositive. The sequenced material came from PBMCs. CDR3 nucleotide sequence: TGTGCCAGCTACCAAGAGAACAATGAGCAGTTCTTC. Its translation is CASYQENNEQFF.